The T cell receptor beta chain described here comes from a study of human T cells and chemical hapten exposure. For the study at large: Upper-back patches of 0.01% DPC were read at 6 days. The study traced per-sample TCR yield variation mainly to small differences in pooled library volumes.

Trimming at V came to 1 base and at J to 5 bases, leaving 10 bases not matched to a gene. CDR3 length: 17 residues. The germline gives CDR1 SGHTA, CDR2 FQGNSA. Treatment meaning: therapeutic diphenylcyclopropenone sensitization with weekly scalp DPC. Library construction involved attaching unique molecular identifiers to individual cDNA molecules, which allowed quantitative, reproducible TCR counting. MiXCR, applied by TCRdb to the reads, yields one record per CDR3 protein. The sample has 450 to 500 distinct CDR3 sequences; approximately 42% are singletons. There are a few counts of this clonotype. This chain uses TRBV7-2 with TRBJ2-1; TRBD1 agrees at 8 bases. The specimen comprised whole blood, sampled before DPC sensitization or 2, 6, or about 24 weeks after (not recorded which). The TCR originated in an adult with alopecia areata. Some clones in this sample may be carry-over from other donors' samples. This table probably holds off-target reads from a library built for another chain. CDR3 region: CASSLDTGGPAHNEQFF. DNA of the CDR3: TGTGCCAGCAGCTTAGACACAGGGGGGCCCGCCCACAATGAGCAGTTCTTC.